This TCR beta chain was captured in a study of blood T cell repertoires in COVID-19. Study information: Spain, Italy and the United States supplied samples that represented acute and convalescent COVID-19. T cells, B-cell-depleted T cells, or PBMCs supplied cDNA or gDNA.

The CDR3 has 14 residues. V lost 1 base and J lost 5, with 11 bases in between. The repertoire was sequenced with immunoSEQ multiplex PCR; TCRdb's copy has only in-frame clones and lacks some. The sample has approximately 21,000 clones, 70% to 90% seen once. The source is a human donor with acute or convalescent COVID-19. The donor label of this sample is uncertain. This rearrangement joins TRBV23-1 to TRBJ2-5, with D tentatively TRBD2 (6 bases). TRBV23-1 is an ORF for which the function is uncertain. Specimen: peripheral blood. In DNA form, the CDR3 reads TGCGCCAGCAGTCAATTCGGGGGTGAGGAGACCCAGTACTTC. Protein sequence: CASSQFGGEETQYF.